Listed below are T cell receptor beta chains from one sample, sequenced in a study of Graves' ophthalmopathy and Graves' hyperthyroidism. TCRdb independently ran MiXCR on the multiplex PCR reads; one entry per CDR3 protein. The sample has over 450,000 distinct CDR3 sequences, approximately 15% seen once. Sequenced sample: blood. The receptors derive from a woman aged 30 to 39 with Graves' ophthalmopathy. Both conserved end residues are part of each CDR3. The D gene is left open where the match is weak. Only part of the rows carry a size: once, few, many, or a class if the clone is expanded.

j_gene: TRBJ1-5; abundance: few; d_gene: -; v_gene: TRBV6-4; CDR3aa: CASSTENQPQHF; CDR3nt: TGTGCCAGCAGTACAGAAAATCAGCCCCAGCATTTT
j_gene: TRBJ2-5; abundance: many; d_gene: -; v_gene: TRBV20-1; CDR3aa: CSAWWGQETQYF; CDR3nt: TGCAGTGCTTGGTGGGGCCAAGAGACCCAGTACTTC
j_gene: TRBJ2-5; abundance: many; d_gene: TRBD1; v_gene: TRBV6-1; CDR3aa: CASSPVGQGAVQETQYF; CDR3nt: TGTGCCAGCAGTCCCGTCGGACAGGGGGCGGTCCAAGAGACCCAGTACTTC
j_gene: TRBJ1-6; abundance: many; d_gene: -; v_gene: TRBV5-1; CDR3aa: CASSLGGLNSPLHF; CDR3nt: TGCGCCAGCAGCTTGGGAGGGCTCAATTCACCCCTCCACTTT
j_gene: TRBJ1-2; abundance: many; d_gene: -; v_gene: TRBV28; CDR3aa: CASSPRGESYGYTF; CDR3nt: TGTGCCAGCAGTCCCCGGGGGGAGTCCTATGGCTACACCTTC
j_gene: TRBJ2-5; abundance: many; d_gene: TRBD2; v_gene: TRBV7-8; CDR3aa: CASSLGIAGLQETQYF; CDR3nt: TGTGCCAGCAGCTTGGGAATAGCGGGTCTCCAAGAGACCCAGTACTTC
j_gene: TRBJ1-1; abundance: -; d_gene: TRBD1; v_gene: TRBV30; CDR3aa: CAWSWDRSVNTEAFF; CDR3nt: TGTGCCTGGAGCTGGGACAGGTCTGTGAACACTGAAGCTTTCTTT
j_gene: TRBJ1-1; abundance: many; d_gene: TRBD1; v_gene: TRBV29-1; CDR3aa: CSVDETGDTEAFF; CDR3nt: TGCAGCGTTGACGAGACAGGGGACACTGAAGCTTTCTTT
j_gene: TRBJ2-2; abundance: many; d_gene: -; v_gene: TRBV28; CDR3aa: CASRPSANRELFF; CDR3nt: TGTGCCAGCAGACCTAGCGCGAACAGGGAGCTGTTTTTT
j_gene: TRBJ1-5; abundance: few; d_gene: -; v_gene: TRBV4-2; CDR3aa: CASSRGTDVSQPQHF; CDR3nt: TGTGCCAGCAGCCGGGGGACCGACGTTTCTCAGCCCCAGCATTTT
j_gene: TRBJ2-7; abundance: -; d_gene: TRBD1; v_gene: TRBV6-5; CDR3aa: CASISRDRGRYEQYF; CDR3nt: TGTGCCAGCATTTCCCGAGACAGGGGGCGGTACGAGCAGTACTTC
j_gene: TRBJ1-1; abundance: many; d_gene: -; v_gene: TRBV20-1; CDR3aa: CSAPRQINTEAFF; CDR3nt: TGCAGTGCTCCTCGACAGATAAACACTGAAGCTTTCTTT
j_gene: TRBJ1-2; abundance: many; d_gene: TRBD1; v_gene: TRBV5-1; CDR3aa: CASSAKGTGGGSYTF; CDR3nt: TGCGCCAGCAGCGCAAAGGGGACAGGGGGCGGATCCTACACCTTC
j_gene: TRBJ1-1; abundance: -; d_gene: TRBD1; v_gene: TRBV7-3; CDR3aa: CASSSDRGKAFF; CDR3nt: TGTGCCAGCAGCTCAGACAGGGGGAAAGCTTTCTTT
j_gene: TRBJ1-2; abundance: many; d_gene: -; v_gene: TRBV12-3/TRBV12-4; CDR3aa: CASSLAGEFLGYTF; CDR3nt: TGTGCCAGCAGTTTAGCAGGGGAATTTCTTGGCTACACCTTC
j_gene: TRBJ2-5; abundance: many; d_gene: -; v_gene: TRBV5-1; CDR3aa: CASSRSRGGAGEAQYF; CDR3nt: TGCGCCAGCAGCAGGAGTCGGGGAGGTGCAGGGGAGGCCCAGTACTTC
j_gene: TRBJ2-7; abundance: many; d_gene: -; v_gene: TRBV30; CDR3aa: CAWSVRVWDSHEQYF; CDR3nt: TGTGCCTGGAGTGTACGGGTTTGGGACTCCCACGAGCAGTACTTC
j_gene: TRBJ1-1; abundance: many; d_gene: -; v_gene: TRBV12-3/TRBV12-4; CDR3aa: CASRSPGGTEAFF; CDR3nt: TGTGCCAGCAGATCTCCGGGGGGGACTGAAGCTTTCTTT
j_gene: TRBJ2-5; abundance: -; d_gene: -; v_gene: TRBV7-8; CDR3aa: CASSHGQYQETQYF; CDR3nt: TGTGCCAGCAGCCACGGACAGTACCAAGAGACCCAGTACTTC
j_gene: TRBJ1-1; abundance: few; d_gene: -; v_gene: TRBV5-5; CDR3aa: CASSSGPFENTEAFF; CDR3nt: TGTGCCAGCAGTTCCGGACCTTTCGAAAACACTGAAGCTTTCTTT
j_gene: TRBJ1-5; abundance: few; d_gene: -; v_gene: TRBV6-1; CDR3aa: CASPEGGTSGNQPQHF; CDR3nt: TGTGCCAGCCCCGAGGGGGGGACGTCGGGCAATCAGCCCCAGCATTTT
j_gene: TRBJ2-7; abundance: few; d_gene: TRBD2; v_gene: TRBV10-3; CDR3aa: CAISEGTSGSHEQYF; CDR3nt: TGTGCCATCAGTGAGGGGACTAGCGGGAGCCACGAGCAGTACTTC